The rows below give T cell receptor beta chains drawn from one sample of a study of shared clonotypes between healthy human individuals. The table came from immunoSEQ multiplex PCR; TCRdb's copy has only in-frame clones and leaves some out. The sample lists 560,000 or so clones, 96% occurring once. What was sequenced was naive CD8+ T cells sorted from blood. The receptor set was obtained from a young woman in good health. Both conserved end residues are part of each CDR3. Fields, in order: J gene, V gene, CDR3 length, CDR3 protein.

>TRBJ1-2|TRBV28|15
CASSGYTESNYGYTF
>TRBJ2-3|TRBV19|19
CASSIDASDRAMSTDTQYF
>TRBJ2-7|TRBV29-1|13
CSVVNGGPYEQYF
>TRBJ2-7|TRBV7-9|13
CASSGGSAYEQYF
>TRBJ2-7|TRBV30|12
CAWTGQLGEQYF
>TRBJ1-1|TRBV19|15
CASSAGGGPDTEAFF
>TRBJ2-1|TRBV2|13
CASWQQGINEQFF
>TRBJ1-5|TRBV11-2|17
CASSLSAGGDPNQPQHF
>TRBJ1-5|TRBV15|13
CATSEYGNQPQHF
>TRBJ2-3|TRBV4-1|18
CASSPPWTSGSVKDTQYF
>TRBJ1-3|TRBV4-1|19
CASSLTRTGPHGIGNTIYF
>TRBJ2-7|TRBV7-9|14
CASSHRQDSYEQYF